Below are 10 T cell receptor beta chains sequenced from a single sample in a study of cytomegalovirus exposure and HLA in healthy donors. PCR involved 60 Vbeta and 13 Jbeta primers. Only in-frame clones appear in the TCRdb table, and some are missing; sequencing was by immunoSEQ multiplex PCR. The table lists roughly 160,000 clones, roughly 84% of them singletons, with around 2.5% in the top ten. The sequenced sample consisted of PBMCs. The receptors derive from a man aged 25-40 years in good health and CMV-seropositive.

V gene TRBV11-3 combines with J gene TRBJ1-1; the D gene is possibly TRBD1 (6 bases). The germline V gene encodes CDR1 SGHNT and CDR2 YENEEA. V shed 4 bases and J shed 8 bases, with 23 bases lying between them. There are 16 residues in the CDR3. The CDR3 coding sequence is TGTGCCAGCAGCTCCCCTCCCCACTTGACAGGTCGAGAAGCTTTCTTT. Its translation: CASSSPPHLTGREAFF. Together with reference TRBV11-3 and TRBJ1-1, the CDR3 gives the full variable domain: EAGVVQSPRYKIIEKKQPVAFWCNPISGHNTLYWYLQNLGQGPELLIRYENEEAVDDSQLPKDRFSAERLKGVDSTLKIQPAELGDSAVYLCASSSPPHLTGREAFFGQGTRLTVV.

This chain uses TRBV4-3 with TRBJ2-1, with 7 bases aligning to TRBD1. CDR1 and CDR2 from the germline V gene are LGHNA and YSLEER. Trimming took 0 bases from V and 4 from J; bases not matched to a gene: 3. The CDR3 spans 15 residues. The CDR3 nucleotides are TGCGCCAGCAGCCAAGATGAGACAGGGTACAATGAGCAGTTCTTC. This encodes CASSQDETGYNEQFF.

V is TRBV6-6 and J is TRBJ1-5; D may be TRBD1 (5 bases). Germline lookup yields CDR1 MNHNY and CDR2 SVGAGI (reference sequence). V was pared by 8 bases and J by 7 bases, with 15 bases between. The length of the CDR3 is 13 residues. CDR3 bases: TGTGCCAGCGGTTCATCAGGGCGGCAGCCCCAGCATTTT. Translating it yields CASGSSGRQPQHF.

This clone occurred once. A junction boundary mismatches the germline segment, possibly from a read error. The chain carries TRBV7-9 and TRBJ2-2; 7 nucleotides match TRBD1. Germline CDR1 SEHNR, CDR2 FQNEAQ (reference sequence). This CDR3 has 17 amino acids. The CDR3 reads CSSSLVSGTANTGELFF. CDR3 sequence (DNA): TGTTCCAGCAGCTTAGTTTCCGGGACAGCGAACACCGGGGAGCTGTTTTTT.

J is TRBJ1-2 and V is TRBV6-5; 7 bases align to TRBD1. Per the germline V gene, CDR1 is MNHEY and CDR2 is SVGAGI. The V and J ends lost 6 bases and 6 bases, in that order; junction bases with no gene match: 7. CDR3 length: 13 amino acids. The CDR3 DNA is TGTGCCAGCAGCCTCGACAGGGTAGATGGCTACACCTTC. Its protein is CASSLDRVDGYTF.

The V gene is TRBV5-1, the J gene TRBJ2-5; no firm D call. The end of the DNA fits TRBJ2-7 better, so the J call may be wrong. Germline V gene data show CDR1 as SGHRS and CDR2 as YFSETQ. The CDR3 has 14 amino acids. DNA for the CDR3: TGCGCCAGCAGCTCTGACATTCTTCCCTACGAGCAGTACTTC. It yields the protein CASSSDILPYEQYF.

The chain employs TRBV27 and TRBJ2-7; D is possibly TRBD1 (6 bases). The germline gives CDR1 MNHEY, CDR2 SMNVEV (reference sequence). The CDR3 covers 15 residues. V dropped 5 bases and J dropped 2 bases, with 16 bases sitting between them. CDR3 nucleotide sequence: TGTGCCAGCAGTCCCATTACAGGGACCACCTACGAGCAGTACTTC. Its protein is CASSPITGTTYEQYF.

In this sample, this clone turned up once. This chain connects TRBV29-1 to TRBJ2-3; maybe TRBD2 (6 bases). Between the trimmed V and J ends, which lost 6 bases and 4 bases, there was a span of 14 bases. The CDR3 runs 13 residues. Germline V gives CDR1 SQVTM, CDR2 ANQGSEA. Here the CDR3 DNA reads TGCAGCGTCGTTACTAGCAGGGCAGATACGCAGTATTTT. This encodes CSVVTSRADTQYF.

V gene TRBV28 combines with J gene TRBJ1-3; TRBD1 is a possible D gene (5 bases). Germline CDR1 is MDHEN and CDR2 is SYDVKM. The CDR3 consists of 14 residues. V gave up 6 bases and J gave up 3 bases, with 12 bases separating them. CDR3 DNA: TGTGCCAGCAGCACCGACAGCTATGGAAACACCATATATTTT. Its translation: CASSTDSYGNTIYF.

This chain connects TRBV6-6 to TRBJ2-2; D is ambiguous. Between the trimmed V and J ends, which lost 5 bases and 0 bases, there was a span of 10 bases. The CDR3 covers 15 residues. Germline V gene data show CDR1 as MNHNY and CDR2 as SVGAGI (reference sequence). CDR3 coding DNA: TGTGCCAGCAGTAGACTGCTACCGAACACCGGGGAGCTGTTTTTT. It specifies CASSRLLPNTGELFF.